The entry that follows covers one T cell receptor beta chain sequence. In the authors' methods: Counts of nucleated cells, estimated from reference gene primer amplification, were obtained. Assay: immunoSEQ multiplex PCR; the TCRdb copy retains only in-frame clones and omits some. The DNA gave D and trimming, while V, J and clone size come from that table. The sample lists approximately 350,000 clones; about 93% were seen once. The data were obtained in a study of blood T cell repertoires in COVID-19. Study-level information: COVID-19 samples, acute and convalescent, were from the United States, Italy and Spain. Sources were T cells, B-cell-depleted T cells, or PBMCs; the material itself was cDNA or gDNA.

Per germline, CDR1 KGHSH and CDR2 LQKENI. The CDR3 contains 14 residues. Unmatched junction bases numbered 6, after V lost 5 bases and J lost 8 bases. This TCR was recovered from a woman between 18 and 30 years old who had recovered from COVID-19. Source material: peripheral blood. This chain links TRBV18 with TRBJ1-5, with 10 bases that match TRBD1. CDR3 loop: CASSSGQGKKPQHF. The CDR3 DNA reads as TGTGCCAGCTCATCGGGACAGGGGAAGAAGCCCCAGCATTTT.